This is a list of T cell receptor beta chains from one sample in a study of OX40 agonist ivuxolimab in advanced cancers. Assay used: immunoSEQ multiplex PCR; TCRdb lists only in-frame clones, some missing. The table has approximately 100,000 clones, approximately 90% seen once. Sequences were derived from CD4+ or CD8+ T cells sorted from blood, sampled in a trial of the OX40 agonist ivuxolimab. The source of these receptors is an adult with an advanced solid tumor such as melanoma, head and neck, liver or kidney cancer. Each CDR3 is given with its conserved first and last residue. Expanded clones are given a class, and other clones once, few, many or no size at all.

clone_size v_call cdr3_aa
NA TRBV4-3 CASSQERPGASYNSPLHF
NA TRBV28 CASSPGISGANVLTF
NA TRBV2 CASRTMETQYF
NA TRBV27 CATSPAQPTNEKLFF
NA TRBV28 CASSSPSGGNYEQYF
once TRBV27 CASSPWGGGARETQYF
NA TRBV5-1 CASRSKGVVDTEAFF
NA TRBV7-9 CASGTGGEVTEAFF
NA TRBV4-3 CASSQEERLKLFF
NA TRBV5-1 CASSFSPGQKNIQYF
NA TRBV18 CASSPPGRPYEQYF
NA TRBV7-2 CASSSRREVNYGYTF
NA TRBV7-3 CASSLRRLAGGKNEQFF
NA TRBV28 CASSHRGGEQYF
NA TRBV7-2 CASIPTATSSGNTIYF
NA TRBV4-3 CASSRGAGQETQYF
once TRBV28 CASRTGNTEAFF
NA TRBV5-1 CASSPSEAGQYTDTQYF
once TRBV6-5 CASRTGQGNEKLFF
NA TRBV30 CAWSVSVTGYGYTF
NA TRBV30 CAWSGGSSNQPQHF
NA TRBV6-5 CASSYSAGSSYEQYF
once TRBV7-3 CASSPGLGGDTQYF
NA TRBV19 CASSILLMNTEAFF
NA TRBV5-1 CASTDPGENTEAFF
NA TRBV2 CASSLEQGRVTQYF
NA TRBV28 CASRLGGNQPQHF
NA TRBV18 CASSSLAGAGTDTQYF
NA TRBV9 CASSVMTGLYGYTF
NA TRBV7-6 CASSSGESEKLFF
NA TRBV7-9 CASTFGGNTEAFF
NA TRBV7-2 CASSLGLSNTEAFF
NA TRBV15 CATSIQEGLAFF
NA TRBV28 CASSFWGSTEAFF
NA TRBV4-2 CASSQDPGTSLYNEQFF
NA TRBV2 CASSGPSGGPPTQYF
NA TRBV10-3 CAIRGDSNSNEQFF
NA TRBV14 CASSLRLAGSGELFF
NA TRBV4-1 CASSPQGISGNTIYF
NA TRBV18 CASSQREVSGNTIYF
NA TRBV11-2 CASSLQGFNSPLHF
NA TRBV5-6 CASDWGGGSNQPQHF
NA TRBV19 CAVGRREGEKLFF
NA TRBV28 CASSSASITDTQYF
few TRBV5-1 CASRTGGRVTEAFF
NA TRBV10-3 CAISRDNQETQYF
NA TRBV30 CAWKIGTVNEQFF
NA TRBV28 CATSPETASSYEQYF
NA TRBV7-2 CASEDGHNSPLHF
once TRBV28 CASRGMTYGYTF
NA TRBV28 CASVDPGREKLFF
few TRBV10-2 CASSDTPREYGYTF
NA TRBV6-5 CASSYARGRVEQYF
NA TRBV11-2 CASSRLIPGQGANEQFF
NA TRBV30 CAWGTRRETQYF
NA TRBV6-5 CATSVSGGYNEQFF
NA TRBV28 CASSLSPFQPQHF
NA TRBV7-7 CASRQEGSRTQYF
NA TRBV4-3 CASSHGRVINSPLHF